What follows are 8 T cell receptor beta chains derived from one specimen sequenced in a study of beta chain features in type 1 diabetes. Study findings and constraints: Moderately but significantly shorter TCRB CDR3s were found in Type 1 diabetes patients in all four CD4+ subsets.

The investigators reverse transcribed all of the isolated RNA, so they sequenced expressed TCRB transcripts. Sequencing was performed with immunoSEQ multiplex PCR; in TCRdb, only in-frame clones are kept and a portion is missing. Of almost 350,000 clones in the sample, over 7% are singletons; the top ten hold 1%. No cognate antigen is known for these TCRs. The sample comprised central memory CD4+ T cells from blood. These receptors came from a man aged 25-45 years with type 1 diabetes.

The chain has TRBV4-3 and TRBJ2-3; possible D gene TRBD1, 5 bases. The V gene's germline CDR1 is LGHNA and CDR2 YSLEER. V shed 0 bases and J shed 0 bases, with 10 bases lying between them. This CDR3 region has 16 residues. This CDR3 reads CASSQDPGHSTDTQYF. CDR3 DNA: TGCGCCAGCAGCCAAGATCCAGGACACAGCACAGATACGCAGTATTTT.

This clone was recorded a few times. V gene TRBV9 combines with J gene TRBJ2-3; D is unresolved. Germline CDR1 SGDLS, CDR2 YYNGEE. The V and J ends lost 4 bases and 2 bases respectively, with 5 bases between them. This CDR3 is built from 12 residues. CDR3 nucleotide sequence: TGTGCCAGCAGCTCCCTCACAGATACGCAGTATTTT. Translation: CASSSLTDTQYF.

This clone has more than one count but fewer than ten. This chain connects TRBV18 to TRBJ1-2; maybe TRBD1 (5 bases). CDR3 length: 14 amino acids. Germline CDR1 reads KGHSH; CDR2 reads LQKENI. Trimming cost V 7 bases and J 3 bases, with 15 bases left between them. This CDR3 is CASCHPGLDYGYTF. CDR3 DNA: TGTGCCAGCTGTCATCCGGGACTTGACTATGGCTACACCTTC.

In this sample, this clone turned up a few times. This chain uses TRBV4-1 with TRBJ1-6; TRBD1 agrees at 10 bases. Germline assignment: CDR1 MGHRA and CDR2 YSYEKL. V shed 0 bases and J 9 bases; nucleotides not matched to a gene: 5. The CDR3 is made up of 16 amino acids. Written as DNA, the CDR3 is TGCGCCAGCAGCCAAGATGACAGGGGGCATGGTTCACCCCTCCACTTT. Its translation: CASSQDDRGHGSPLHF.

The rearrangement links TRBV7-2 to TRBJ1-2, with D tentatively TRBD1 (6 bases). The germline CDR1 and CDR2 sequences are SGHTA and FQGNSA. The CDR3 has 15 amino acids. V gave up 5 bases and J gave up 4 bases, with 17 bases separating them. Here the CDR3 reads CASSPSGHNFYGYTF. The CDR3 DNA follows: TGTGCCAGCAGCCCGTCGGGACACAACTTCTATGGCTACACCTTC.

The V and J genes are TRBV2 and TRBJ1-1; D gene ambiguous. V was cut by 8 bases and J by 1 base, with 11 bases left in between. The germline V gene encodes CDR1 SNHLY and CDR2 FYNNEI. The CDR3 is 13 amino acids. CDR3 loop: CASDGQKNTEAFF. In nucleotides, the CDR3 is TGTGCCAGCGACGGGCAGAAGAACACTGAAGCTTTCTTT.

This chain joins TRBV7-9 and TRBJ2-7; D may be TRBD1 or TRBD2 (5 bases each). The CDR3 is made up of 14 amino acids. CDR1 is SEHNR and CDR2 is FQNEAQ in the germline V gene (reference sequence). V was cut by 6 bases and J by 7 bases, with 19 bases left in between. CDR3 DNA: TGTGCCAGCAGTTATGTGAGGGGCACGCAGGAGCAGTACTTC. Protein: CASSYVRGTQEQYF.

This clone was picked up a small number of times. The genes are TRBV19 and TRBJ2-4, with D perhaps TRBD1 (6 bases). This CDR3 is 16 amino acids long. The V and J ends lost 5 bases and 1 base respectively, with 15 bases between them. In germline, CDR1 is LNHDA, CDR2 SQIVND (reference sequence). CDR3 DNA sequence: TGTGCCAGTAGTGGGCAGGGGACGAAGGCCAAAAACATTCAGTACTTC. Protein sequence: CASSGQGTKAKNIQYF.